Each of the 14 T cell receptor beta chains below was sequenced from the same sample in a study of cytomegalovirus exposure and HLA in healthy donors. The primer mix had 60 Vbeta and 13 Jbeta primers. Repertoires were generated with immunoSEQ multiplex PCR, while TCRdb's copy carries only in-frame clones and drops some. The table includes 150,000 or so clones, 60% to 80% detected once. Sequencing input: PBMCs. These receptors were collected from a woman in her 40s in good health and CMV-seronegative.

The gene calls are TRBV7-9 and TRBJ2-1, with TRBD2 identical over 10 bases. CDR3 size: 18 residues. Germline lookup yields CDR1 SEHNR and CDR2 FQNEAQ (reference sequence). Losses at the gene ends were 0 bases for V and 4 bases for J; bases not matched to a gene: 9. The CDR3: CASSLAASLAGVYNEQFF. In nucleotides, the CDR3 is TGTGCCAGCAGCTTAGCCGCGTCTCTAGCGGGAGTTTACAATGAGCAGTTCTTC.

The chain recombines TRBV5-1 with TRBJ1-6, with 10 nucleotides matching TRBD1. There are 15 residues in the CDR3. Trimming took 4 bases from V and 10 from J; bases not matched to a gene: 8. The germline gives CDR1 SGHRS, CDR2 YFSETQ. The CDR3 loop is CASSQTGTGESPLHF. Written as DNA, the CDR3 is TGCGCCAGCAGCCAAACCGGGACAGGGGAATCACCCCTCCACTTT.

The chain has TRBV7-9 and TRBJ2-2, with D uncertain. Germline V gives CDR1 SEHNR, CDR2 FQNEAQ (reference sequence). CDR3 length: 15 amino acids. Trimming stripped 1 base from V and 5 bases from J, with 11 bases between. The DNA of the CDR3 is TGTGCCAGCAGCTTAGGAGTTTCTAAGACCGGGGAGCTGTTTTTT. It specifies CASSLGVSKTGELFF.

The J gene is TRBJ1-6, the V gene TRBV23-1; D may be TRBD1 (5 bases). TRBV23-1 is noted as an ORF with a role that remains uncertain. The CDR3 length is 14 residues. V gave up 0 bases and J gave up 13 bases, with 13 bases separating them. CDR3 sequence reads: CASSQSEGLGPLHF. The CDR3 bases are TGCGCCAGCAGTCAATCGGAGGGGTTAGGTCCCCTCCACTTT.

Here the CDR3 reads CASSLNRASGGNTIYF. The CDR3 DNA follows: TGTGCCAGCAGTTTAAACAGGGCGAGCGGTGGAAACACCATATATTTT. The chain has TRBV28 and TRBJ1-3; possibly TRBD1 for D (6 bases). The CDR3 runs to 16 residues. Germline CDR1 MDHEN, CDR2 SYDVKM. The V end lost 2 bases, the J end lost 3 bases, and 14 bases lay between the germline ends.

This chain connects TRBV13 to TRBJ2-1; 11 positions agree with TRBD2. The J segment lost 15 bases and the V segment lost 5 bases, leaving 9 bases of the junction unmatched. This CDR3 is built from 13 residues. In germline, CDR1 is PRHDT, CDR2 FYEKMQ (reference sequence). CDR3 amino acids: CASSTRLAGNGFF. As DNA, the CDR3 is TGTGCCAGCAGCACCAGACTAGCGGGAAACGGGTTCTTC.

The CDR3 spells CASSSRTSPGYGYTF. DNA for the CDR3: TGTGCCAGCAGCTCCCGGACATCACCCGGATATGGCTACACCTTC. This rearrangement joins TRBV9 to TRBJ1-2; possibly TRBD1 for D (5 bases). V lost 4 bases and J lost 5, with 18 bases in between. The germline CDR1 and CDR2 sequences are SGDLS and YYNGEE. The CDR3 covers 15 residues. Full variable domain (outside the CDR3, taken from reference TRBV9 and TRBJ1-2): DSGVTQTPKHLITATGQRVTLRCSPRSGDLSVYWYQQSLDQGLQFLIQYYNGEERAKGNILERFSAQQFPDLHSELNLSSLELGDSALYFCASSSRTSPGYGYTFGSGTRLTVV.

The genes are TRBV11-2 and TRBJ2-1; perhaps TRBD1 as D (5 bases). The CDR3 runs 16 residues. The germline V gene encodes CDR1 SGHAT and CDR2 FQNNGV. Deletions cut 3 bases from V and 6 bases from J, with 18 bases between. In DNA, the CDR3 is TGTGCCAGCAGCTTTTTGCGTCAGGGAACTATCAATGAGCAGTTCTTC. Its translation is CASSFLRQGTINEQFF.

This rearrangement joins TRBV11-2 to TRBJ2-5, with 7 bases matching TRBD1. The ends lost 2 bases at V and 2 bases at J; junction bases unmatched: 2. Germline V lookup: CDR1 SGHAT, CDR2 FQNNGV. CDR3 size: 14 residues. The CDR3 DNA reads as TGTGCCAGCAGCTTAACAGGGGAACAAGAGACCCAGTACTTC. Protein product: CASSLTGEQETQYF.

The genes are TRBV7-2 and TRBJ1-2, with 7 bases that match TRBD1. From germline, CDR1 is SGHTA and CDR2 FQGNSA. This CDR3 has 15 residues. V was clipped by 1 base and J by 7 bases; unmatched bases: 9. The CDR3 sequence: CASSLGPETGFGYTF. The CDR3 DNA reads TGTGCCAGCAGCTTAGGTCCCGAGACAGGGTTTGGCTACACCTTC.

The chain carries TRBV7-9 and TRBJ1-1, with 7 nucleotides matching TRBD1. J gave up 4 bases and V 5 bases, and 10 bases lay outside the gene matches. The CDR3 has 15 amino acids. CDR1 and CDR2 from the germline V gene are SEHNR and FQNEAQ (reference sequence). This CDR3 is CASSEVQGESTEAFF. The CDR3 bases are TGTGCCAGCAGCGAGGTCCAGGGGGAGTCCACTGAAGCTTTCTTT.

This chain connects TRBV7-2 to TRBJ2-5, with 9 bases fitting TRBD2. The CDR3 is 15 residues long. The germline gives CDR1 SGHTA, CDR2 FQGNSA. V lost 5 bases to trimming and J lost 7 bases; unmatched junction nucleotides: 11. The DNA for the CDR3 is TGTGCCAGCAGCCTCCAGGGGACTAGCCCTACGACCCAGTACTTC. Its translation is CASSLQGTSPTTQYF.

The V and J genes are TRBV2 and TRBJ2-1, with 8 bases aligning to TRBD2. CDR3 length: 16 amino acids. J gave up 8 bases and V 7 bases, and 16 bases lay outside the gene matches. Looked up from germline, CDR1 is SNHLY and CDR2 is FYNNEI. CDR3 coding DNA: TGTGCCAGCAACGAAGGGCGGGAGGTTTTGAGGGATGAGCAGTTCTTC. It yields the protein CASNEGREVLRDEQFF.

The rearrangement joins TRBV25-1 to TRBJ2-3; D may be TRBD2 (6 bases). Germline-derived CDR1 and CDR2 are MGHDK and SYGVNS. There are 15 residues in the CDR3. The V end was cut by 5 bases, the J end by 0 bases, with 12 bases between. The CDR3 DNA sequence: TGTGCCAGCAGTTCATGGGGGGTTAGCACAGATACGCAGTATTTT. Its translation: CASSSWGVSTDTQYF.